A selection of T cell receptor beta chains follows, all from one sample in a study of a mutant IDH1 vaccine in newly diagnosed glioma. Assay: immunoSEQ multiplex PCR; the TCRdb copy retains only in-frame clones and omits some. Of about 54,000 clones listed, about 82% were seen once; the top ten hold roughly 19%. This specimen consisted of PBMCs, obtained from a glioma patient treated with radiotherapy, temozolomide or both. The receptors stem from a man between 18 and 35 years old with glioma. CDR3s leave out the opening cysteine and the closing phenylalanine or tryptophan. Fields, in order: V gene, D gene, CDR3 length, CDR3 protein. The D gene is left open where the match is weak.

V: TRBV28
D: NA
length: 12
CDR3: ASSLALGIRGQY

V: TRBV5-1
D: NA
length: 11
CDR3: ASRKDSDYEQY

V: TRBV11-2
D: TRBD2
length: 13
CDR3: ASSLDLAGSDTQY

V: TRBV7-2
D: NA
length: 12
CDR3: ASSFGGLYNEQF

V: TRBV10-3
D: NA
length: 12
CDR3: AISEVFSLETQY

V: TRBV7-2
D: NA
length: 13
CDR3: ASSNHRDFTYEQY

V: TRBV7-9
D: TRBD2
length: 17
CDR3: ASSPKTGTSGYSYNEQF

V: TRBV28
D: NA
length: 12
CDR3: ASSLYRVTGELF

V: TRBV30
D: NA
length: 9
CDR3: ACTRRGEAF

V: TRBV19
D: NA
length: 11
CDR3: ASSPSWVLEQY

V: TRBV7-2
D: NA
length: 12
CDR3: ASSLQRVHPEAF

V: TRBV29-1
D: NA
length: 11
CDR3: SVESGDGYGYT

V: TRBV30
D: TRBD1
length: 15
CDR3: AWSSDRTGRANTEAF

V: TRBV21-1
D: NA
length: 14
CDR3: ASSKVWVGGAYGYT

V: TRBV6-4
D: TRBD2
length: 14
CDR3: ASSNFGLAPYNEQF

V: TRBV5-6
D: TRBD2
length: 16
CDR3: ASSLAGLLAGGPWEQY

V: TRBV5-1
D: NA
length: 11
CDR3: ASSRGGNTEAF

V: TRBV27
D: NA
length: 13
CDR3: ASSLLRGAAYEQY

V: TRBV28
D: NA
length: 9
CDR3: GTLVVTEAF

V: TRBV2
D: NA
length: 11
CDR3: ASSGTVWNEQF

V: TRBV6-5
D: NA
length: 12
CDR3: ASSYEPVNTEAF

V: TRBV28
D: NA
length: 13
CDR3: ASSLTKMVSTEAF

V: TRBV7-9
D: NA
length: 12
CDR3: ASSLSQTNTEAF

V: TRBV6-1
D: NA
length: 13
CDR3: ASSEALLGAYGYT

V: TRBV27
D: NA
length: 13
CDR3: ASSFGLGVPETQY

V: TRBV7-9
D: TRBD1
length: 13
CDR3: ASSPGQGDTGELF

V: TRBV7-6
D: NA
length: 9
CDR3: ASSQGAEAF

V: TRBV5-1
D: NA
length: 14
CDR3: ASSLGQVNRQETQY

V: TRBV2
D: NA
length: 12
CDR3: ASSQDTRSPGAF

V: TRBV7-8
D: TRBD2
length: 16
CDR3: ASSFRVGLAGGTDTQY

V: TRBV9
D: TRBD2
length: 14
CDR3: ASSVRLAGGPETQY

V: TRBV2
D: NA
length: 11
CDR3: ASSVQGVYGYT

V: TRBV6-6
D: TRBD1
length: 13
CDR3: ASSGPRDSHYGYT

V: TRBV27
D: NA
length: 12
CDR3: ASSPSPPVYEQY

V: TRBV9
D: NA
length: 13
CDR3: ASSVGEGFNQPQH

V: TRBV19
D: NA
length: 12
CDR3: ASSARTAREKLF

V: TRBV7-9
D: NA
length: 13
CDR3: ASSATQAMNTEAF

V: TRBV4-2
D: NA
length: 13
CDR3: ASSQRTDSLYGYT

V: TRBV9
D: TRBD1
length: 15
CDR3: ASSVVGTGDLNYGYT

V: TRBV6-1
D: NA
length: 13
CDR3: ASINLPSGANVLT

V: TRBV5-1
D: TRBD2
length: 15
CDR3: ASSLAPTGGTQETQY